Each of the 25 T cell receptor beta chains below was sequenced from the same sample in a study of T cell responses to AZD1222 COVID-19 vaccine. The repertoire was sequenced with immunoSEQ multiplex PCR; TCRdb's copy has only in-frame clones and lacks some. The repertoire holds approximately 300,000 clones, with 94% as singletons. Specimen: peripheral blood, collected 28 days after the second AZD1222 dose. Receptor source: an adult who received the AZD1222 COVID-19 vaccine.

The V gene is TRBV5-5, the J gene TRBJ1-1; 7 nucleotides line up with TRBD1. J gave up 5 bases and V 2 bases, and 6 bases lay outside the gene matches. From germline, CDR1 is SGHKS and CDR2 YYEKEE (reference sequence). The CDR3 is 14 amino acids. DNA of the CDR3: TGTGCCAGCAGCTTAGAAAGGGGGCGTACTGAAGCTTTCTTT. It yields the protein CASSLERGRTEAFF.

The V call is TRBV6-6, the J call TRBJ2-6; unclear D gene. The CDR3 spans 14 residues. The V gene's germline CDR1 is MNHNY and CDR2 SVGAGI (reference sequence). Trimming removed 8 bases at V and 0 bases at J, with 8 bases between. CDR3 protein: CASPETSGANVLTF. For the CDR3, the DNA is TGTGCCAGCCCTGAGACCTCTGGGGCCAACGTCCTGACTTTC.

V gene TRBV25-1 combines with J gene TRBJ1-1; D ambiguous. Trimming pared 3 bases from V and 3 bases from J, leaving 5 bases between. Germline-derived CDR1 and CDR2 are MGHDK and SYGVNS. The CDR3 totals 12 residues. CDR3 amino acids: CASSDGYTEAFF. CDR3 nucleotides: TGTGCCAGCAGTGATGGGTACACTGAAGCTTTCTTT. The whole variable domain, remainder taken from reference TRBV25-1 and TRBJ1-1, is EADIYQTPRYLVIGTGKKITLECSQTMGHDKMYWYQQDPGMELHLIHYSYGVNSTEKGDLSSESTVSRIRTEHFPLTLESARPSHTSQYLCASSDGYTEAFFGQGTRLTVV.

The chain uses TRBV25-1 and TRBJ2-5; either TRBD1 or TRBD2 may supply D (5 bases each). Trimming cost V 1 base and J 7 bases, with 16 bases left between them. Germline values: CDR1 MGHDK, CDR2 SYGVNS. CDR3 length equals 15 residues. Here the CDR3 DNA reads TGTGCCAGCAGTGAATTCGGATGGGACGACGGGACCCAGTACTTC. As protein: CASSEFGWDDGTQYF.

The CDR3 is CASRGNSYEQYF. The CDR3 region has the DNA TGTGCCAGCAGGGGGAACTCCTACGAGCAGTACTTC. The V gene is TRBV28, the J gene TRBJ2-7; D is ambiguous. Trimming pared 6 bases from V and 0 bases from J, leaving 6 bases between. CDR1 and CDR2 (germline): MDHEN, SYDVKM. There are 12 residues in the CDR3. Based on the CDR3 plus reference TRBV28 and TRBJ2-7, the full variable domain is DVKVTQSSRYLVKRTGEKVFLECVQDMDHENMFWYRQDPGLGLRLIYFSYDVKMKEKGDIPEGYSVSREKKERFSLILESASTNQTSMYLCASRGNSYEQYFGPGTRLTVT.

V gene TRBV3-1 (or the pseudogene TRBV3-2) combines with J gene TRBJ1-2; D is uncertain. The V gene lost 0 bases and the J gene lost 4 bases, with 15 bases spanning the gap. The germline CDR1 and CDR2 sequences are LGHDT and YNNKEL (reference sequence). This CDR3 comprises 16 residues. In nucleotides, the CDR3 is TGTGCCAGCAGCCAAGATCCTCTTCTCAGGAGCTATGGCTACACCTTC. Translating gives CASSQDPLLRSYGYTF.

This chain links TRBV7-9 with TRBJ1-4; the match to TRBD1 covers 7 bases. The CDR3 length is 14 residues. V was pared by 1 base and J by 10 bases, with 6 bases of the junction left unmatched. Germline values: CDR1 SEHNR, CDR2 FQNEAQ (reference sequence). Here the CDR3 reads CASSLEQPGGKLFF. CDR3 DNA: TGTGCCAGCAGCTTAGAACAGCCAGGGGGAAAACTGTTTTTT.

This rearrangement joins TRBV7-3 to TRBJ2-7; D ambiguous. With 2 bases removed from V and 3 bases from J, the gap between germline ends came to 29 bases. The germline V gene encodes CDR1 SGHTA and CDR2 FQGTGA. CDR3 length: 20 amino acids. CDR3 DNA: TGTGCCAGCAGCTTATTTGAGCTTCACGACAAGGTGGTCCTCCGCTACGAGCAGTACTTC. The encoded protein is CASSLFELHDKVVLRYEQYF.

The gene calls are TRBV4-3 and TRBJ2-7; D is unclear. The CDR3 extends over 15 amino acids. Between the trimmed V and J ends, which lost 0 bases and 3 bases, there was a span of 12 bases. The germline gives CDR1 LGHNA, CDR2 YSLEER. The CDR3: CASSQESQGRYEQYF. The CDR3 coding sequence is TGCGCCAGCAGCCAAGAATCCCAAGGCCGCTACGAGCAGTACTTC.

The V gene is TRBV2, the J gene TRBJ1-2; no reliable D call. This CDR3 has 11 amino acids. The V end was cut by 8 bases, the J end by 6 bases, with 10 bases between. From germline, CDR1 is SNHLY and CDR2 FYNNEI. Written as DNA, the CDR3 is TGTGCCAGCGGAGGGAACGATGGCTACACCTTC. It codes for CASGGNDGYTF.

The gene calls are TRBV4-2 and TRBJ1-2; D perhaps matches TRBD1 (5 bases). V was pared by 3 bases and J by 7 bases, with 15 bases between. The CDR3 has 14 amino acids. CDR1 and CDR2 from the germline V gene are LGHNA and YNFKEQ. CDR3 in DNA: TGTGCCAGCAGCCACACCTCGTCCGGGGGTGGCTACACCTTC. It translates to CASSHTSSGGGYTF.

This sequence joins TRBV28 and TRBJ1-2, with D unresolved. The germline CDR1 and CDR2 sequences are MDHEN and SYDVKM. This CDR3 comprises 15 residues. The V gene lost 6 bases and the J gene lost 2 bases, with 16 bases spanning the gap. The CDR3 is CASSRTDGINYGYTF. The CDR3, as DNA: TGTGCCAGCAGCCGGACGGACGGGATCAACTATGGCTACACCTTC.

The rearrangement joins TRBV28 to TRBJ2-1, with D possibly TRBD2 on 6 matching bases. The germline V gene has CDR1 MDHEN and CDR2 SYDVKM. The CDR3 totals 17 residues. The V gene lost 4 bases and the J gene lost 4 bases, with 20 bases spanning the gap. This chain's CDR3 is CASSWGIRDSYYNEQFF. In nucleotides, the CDR3 is TGTGCCAGCAGTTGGGGGATCCGGGACTCCTATTACAATGAGCAGTTCTTC.

V is TRBV6-5 and J is TRBJ1-5; D possibly corresponds to TRBD1 (6 bases). CDR3 length: 14 residues. V gave up 6 bases and J gave up 5 bases, with 14 bases separating them. Germline V gene lookup returns CDR1 MNHEY and CDR2 SVGAGI. CDR3 nucleotides: TGTGCCAGCAGGGCCGGGACACCTGATCAGCCCCAGCATTTT. This sequence encodes CASRAGTPDQPQHF.

The V call is TRBV7-9, the J call TRBJ1-2, with 11 bases aligning to TRBD1. The CDR3 is 17 amino acids. Trimming removed 1 base from V and 4 bases from J; junction bases left unmatched: 8. Per the germline V gene, CDR1 is SEHNR and CDR2 is FQNEAQ (reference sequence). The CDR3 bases are TGTGCCAGCAGCTTAGATCAGGACAGGGGGCGAATCTATGGCTACACCTTC. Its protein product is CASSLDQDRGRIYGYTF.

The V call is TRBV9, the J call TRBJ2-7; the D gene is possibly TRBD1 (6 bases). Germline CDR1 SGDLS, CDR2 YYNGEE. V lost 4 bases and J lost 5, with 13 bases in between. This CDR3 is 13 amino acids long. The CDR3 DNA reads as TGTGCCAGCAGCCCTTTCCCAGGGGACGAGCAGTACTTC. Residues: CASSPFPGDEQYF.

The chain is built from TRBV5-1 and TRBJ1-3; D remains ambiguous. Germline V gene data show CDR1 as SGHRS and CDR2 as YFSETQ. CDR3 length equals 14 residues. V was shortened by 4 bases and J by 2 bases, with 10 bases between the two germline ends. The CDR3, as DNA: TGCGCCAGCAGCCCAGGAACTCCTGGAAACACCATATATTTT. Translation gives CASSPGTPGNTIYF. The whole variable domain, filled in from reference TRBV5-1 and TRBJ1-3, reads KAGVTQTPRYLIKTRGQQVTLSCSPISGHRSVSWYQQTPGQGLQFLFEYFSETQRNKGNFPGRFSGRQFSNSRSEMNVSTLELGDSALYLCASSPGTPGNTIYFGEGSWLTVV.

The chain has TRBV30 and TRBJ1-1, with D unresolved. The CDR3 contains 13 residues. The V gene's germline CDR1 is GTSNPN and CDR2 SVGIG (reference sequence). The V end was cut by 2 bases, the J end by 0 bases, with 7 bases between. The CDR3 DNA follows: TGTGCCTGGAGTAGTAGGATGAACACTGAAGCTTTCTTT. Its translation: CAWSSRMNTEAFF.

The V call is TRBV4-1, the J call TRBJ1-2; D gene uncertain. The germline V gene encodes CDR1 MGHRA and CDR2 YSYEKL. V lost 2 bases, J lost 6 bases, and 10 bases lay in between. The CDR3 is 13 residues long. CDR3 sequence reads: CASSQRSRDGYTF. In nucleotides, the CDR3 is TGCGCCAGCAGCCAAAGATCCCGCGATGGCTACACCTTC.

The rearrangement links TRBV27 to TRBJ2-2; TRBD2 agrees at 12 bases. The CDR3 totals 15 residues. Trimming took 8 bases from V and 5 from J; bases not matched to a gene: 6. Germline loops: CDR1 MNHEY, CDR2 SMNVEV (reference sequence). CDR3 DNA sequence: TGTGCCAGCTCTCACGGGACTAGCGGGACCGGGGAGCTGTTTTTT. The encoded protein is CASSHGTSGTGELFF.

V and J are TRBV5-4 and TRBJ2-1, with TRBD1 identical over 8 bases. The CDR3 consists of 15 residues. The germline V gene encodes CDR1 SGHNT and CDR2 YYREEE (reference sequence). The trim removed 1 base at V and 6 bases at J, leaving 6 bases unmatched. The CDR3 nucleotides are TGTGCCAGCAGCTTGCCCGGGACAGGAGGCAATGAGCAGTTCTTC. It encodes CASSLPGTGGNEQFF.

The chain recombines TRBV18 with TRBJ1-2; tentatively, D is TRBD1 (5 bases). Trimming took off 2 bases at V and 6 bases at J, with 13 bases between the two ends. CDR3 size: 14 residues. The germline V gene encodes CDR1 KGHSH and CDR2 LQKENI. CDR3: CASSPEWGSDGYTF. The CDR3 DNA is TGTGCCAGCTCACCAGAATGGGGGTCGGATGGCTACACCTTC.

This sequence joins TRBV4-1 and TRBJ1-2; the match to TRBD1 covers 9 bases. Germline CDR1 MGHRA, CDR2 YSYEKL. V lost 5 bases to trimming and J lost 4 bases; unmatched junction nucleotides: 5. The CDR3 covers 14 residues. This CDR3 reads CASSGRDRAYGYTF. CDR3 nucleotide sequence: TGCGCCAGCAGCGGCCGGGACAGGGCCTATGGCTACACCTTC.

This chain connects TRBV19 to TRBJ1-1; D is unclear. This CDR3 is 13 amino acids long. The germline V gene has CDR1 LNHDA and CDR2 SQIVND (reference sequence). V was clipped by 5 bases and J by 1 base, with 8 bases between them. CDR3 loop: CASSATGNTEAFF. In DNA form, the CDR3 reads TGTGCCAGTAGTGCGACGGGGAACACTGAAGCTTTCTTT.

This chain uses TRBV3-1 (or the pseudogene TRBV3-2) with TRBJ2-7; 9 nucleotides align to TRBD1. Germline assignment: CDR1 LGHDT and CDR2 YNNKEL (reference sequence). This CDR3 spans 14 amino acids. V lost 5 bases to trimming and J lost 0 bases; unmatched junction nucleotides: 2. The CDR3 DNA reads TGTGCCAGCAGCTGGGACAGGGACTCCTACGAGCAGTACTTC. Amino acid sequence: CASSWDRDSYEQYF.